The 30 T cell receptor beta chains below all came from one sample that was sequenced in a study of blood T cell repertoires in COVID-19. Using immunoSEQ multiplex PCR, the repertoire was profiled, and TCRdb retains in-frame clones only, with some absent. The sample lists about 140,000 clones, 60% to 80% seen once, with roughly 8.6% in the top ten. What was sequenced was peripheral blood. The receptors here all came from a woman aged 45 to 65 with active or convalescent COVID-19.

The chain recombines TRBV4-2 with TRBJ2-7; 13 bases align to TRBD2. Per the germline V gene, CDR1 is LGHNA and CDR2 is YNFKEQ. V lost 1 base to trimming and J lost 3 bases; unmatched junction nucleotides: 9. This CDR3 comprises 18 residues. For the CDR3, the DNA is TGTGCCAGCAGCCAAGTAGCAACTAGCGGGAGGGCCAGCTACGAGCAGTACTTC. It specifies CASSQVATSGRASYEQYF.

This clone was picked up a small number of times. This rearrangement joins TRBV7-8 to TRBJ1-1; TRBD1 matches at 9 bases. Germline V gene lookup returns CDR1 SGHVS and CDR2 FQNEAQ. The junction had 8 bases not matched to a gene; V was cut back by 2 bases and J by 1 base. CDR3 size: 17 residues. CDR3 amino acids: CASSLSNPGQGNTEAFF. The CDR3, as DNA: TGTGCCAGCAGCTTATCAAATCCGGGACAGGGGAACACTGAAGCTTTCTTT.

The CDR3 sequence: CASVDNSATDTQYF. In nucleotides, the CDR3 is TGTGCCAGCGTAGACAATTCTGCCACAGATACGCAGTATTTT. This chain joins TRBV6-5 and TRBJ2-3; D remains unclear. V was clipped by 8 bases and J by 2 bases, with 14 bases between them. Germline V lookup: CDR1 MNHEY, CDR2 SVGAGI. The CDR3 is 14 amino acids.

This rearrangement joins TRBV20-1 to TRBJ2-3; TRBD2 aligns across 7 bases. CDR1 DFQATT and CDR2 SNEGSKA come from the germline V gene (reference sequence). The V and J ends lost 3 bases and 7 bases, in that order; junction bases with no gene match: 13. The CDR3 runs 15 residues. CDR3 sequence reads: CSASPPGRNVNTQYF. CDR3 in DNA: TGCAGTGCTAGTCCGCCCGGGAGGAACGTGAATACGCAGTATTTT.

This rearrangement joins TRBV7-9 to TRBJ1-4; a weak D match, TRBD1 (5 bases). CDR3 size: 14 residues. Deletions cut 5 bases from V and 8 bases from J, with 15 bases between. Germline V CDR1 and CDR2: SEHNR, FQNEAQ (reference sequence). CDR3 nucleotides: TGTGCCAGCAGCAGACTGGGGGGATCGGAAAAACTGTTTTTT. Translation: CASSRLGGSEKLFF.

The chain employs TRBV5-5 and TRBJ2-7; possible D gene TRBD1, 5 bases. The CDR3 loop spans 13 amino acids. In germline, CDR1 is SGHKS, CDR2 YYEKEE (reference sequence). V was shortened by 4 bases and J by 2 bases, with 10 bases between the two germline ends. CDR3 coding DNA: TGTGCCAGCAGCACCAGGGTAGCCTACGAGCAGTACTTC. Translating gives CASSTRVAYEQYF.

The table lists this clone with a count of one. The chain joins TRBV5-4 to TRBJ2-2, with a possible D match to TRBD2 (5 bases). The V gene lost 4 bases and the J gene lost 6 bases, with 7 bases spanning the gap. This CDR3 region has 12 residues. Germline CDR1 is SGHNT and CDR2 is YYREEE (reference sequence). CDR3 nucleotide sequence: TGTGCCAGCAGCCGTAGCGCCGGGGAGCTGTTTTTT. Translation gives CASSRSAGELFF. Complete variable domain (other parts from reference TRBV5-4 and TRBJ2-2): ETGVTQSPTHLIKTRGQQVTLRCSSQSGHNTVSWYQQALGQGPQFIFQYYREEENGRGNFPPRFSGLQFPNYSSELNVNALELDDSALYLCASSRSAGELFFGEGSRLTVL.

The V call is TRBV9, the J call TRBJ1-1; the D is unclear. The CDR3 loop spans 14 amino acids. The V gene lost 0 bases and the J gene lost 6 bases, with 12 bases spanning the gap. Germline V gives CDR1 SGDLS, CDR2 YYNGEE. The CDR3: CASSVDGESAEAFF. CDR3 nucleotide sequence: TGTGCCAGCAGCGTAGACGGGGAATCGGCTGAAGCTTTCTTT.

The chain has TRBV14 and TRBJ1-2; 8 nucleotides align to TRBD1. With 3 bases clipped from V and 8 bases from J, the junction kept 11 bases outside the gene matches. Germline CDR1 and CDR2: SGHDN and FVKESK. The CDR3 length is 15 residues. The CDR3 sequence: CASSHRTGPLRGYTF. CDR3 DNA: TGTGCCAGCAGCCACAGGACAGGGCCTTTGCGCGGCTACACCTTC.

This clone was seen ten or more times. The chain has TRBV12-3 or TRBV12-4 and TRBJ2-7, with D maybe TRBD2 (6 bases). V was cut by 5 bases and J by 4 bases, with 12 bases left in between. The CDR3 spans 13 residues. The CDR3 here is CASSLSGSYEQYF. CDR3 nucleotides: TGTGCCAGCAGTCTTAGCGGTTCATACGAGCAGTACTTC.

The J gene is TRBJ2-2, the V gene TRBV4-3; D remains ambiguous. The germline V and J ends were trimmed by 1 base and 0 bases, with 15 bases remaining between them. CDR3 length: 18 residues. CDR1 LGHNA and CDR2 YSLEER come from the germline V gene. The CDR3 DNA reads TGCGCCAGCAGCCAAGGTCAGGTGGGCAGCTCGAACACCGGGGAGCTGTTTTTT. Protein sequence: CASSQGQVGSSNTGELFF.

The chain has TRBV9 and TRBJ1-6; D possibly corresponds to TRBD1 (6 bases). The V end lost 5 bases, the J end lost 7 bases, and 10 bases lay between the germline ends. This CDR3 region has 13 residues. Germline V lookup: CDR1 SGDLS, CDR2 YYNGEE. The CDR3 spells CASSGQFNSPLHF. The CDR3 coding sequence is TGTGCCAGCAGTGGACAGTTCAATTCACCCCTCCACTTT. Together with reference TRBV9 and TRBJ1-6, the CDR3 gives the full variable domain: DSGVTQTPKHLITATGQRVTLRCSPRSGDLSVYWYQQSLDQGLQFLIQYYNGEERAKGNILERFSAQQFPDLHSELNLSSLELGDSALYFCASSGQFNSPLHFGNGTRLTVT.

The chain is built from TRBV7-8 and TRBJ1-6; D is uncertain. CDR3 size: 15 residues. The ends were cut back, 1 base at V and 6 bases at J, with 10 bases in the middle. Germline V lookup: CDR1 SGHVS, CDR2 FQNEAQ. In nucleotides, the CDR3 is TGTGCCAGCAGCTTAGAAGGGAGATTTAATTCACCCCTCCACTTT. This gives the protein CASSLEGRFNSPLHF.

V is TRBV5-1 and J is TRBJ2-7; 15 bases map to TRBD2. Germline CDR1 reads SGHRS; CDR2 reads YFSETQ. This CDR3 region has 16 residues. With V trimmed by 4 bases and J by 8 bases, 10 bases remained unmatched. The CDR3 region has the DNA TGCGCCAGCAGCCAGCCCGGGACTAGCGGGAGGCCGCAGCAGTACTTC. Its protein product is CASSQPGTSGRPQQYF. Full variable domain (remainder filled in from reference TRBV5-1 and TRBJ2-7): KAGVTQTPRYLIKTRGQQVTLSCSPISGHRSVSWYQQTPGQGLQFLFEYFSETQRNKGNFPGRFSGRQFSNSRSEMNVSTLELGDSALYLCASSQPGTSGRPQQYFGPGTRLTVT.

The chain is built from TRBV28 and TRBJ1-5, with TRBD1 matching 10 bases. Germline CDR1 MDHEN, CDR2 SYDVKM. This CDR3 spans 14 amino acids. V lost 5 bases, J lost 5 bases, and 3 bases stayed unmatched. CDR3 nucleotide sequence: TGTGCCAGCAGTCAAGGGACAGGGGATCAGCCCCAGCATTTT. It yields the protein CASSQGTGDQPQHF.

The genes are TRBV13 and TRBJ2-7; TRBD2 matches at 11 bases. Germline CDR1 and CDR2: PRHDT and FYEKMQ (reference sequence). The CDR3 has 17 residues. V shed 4 bases, J shed 4 bases, and the junction held 12 bases outside the gene matches. This CDR3 is CASSYRTSGSLRYEQYF. The CDR3 nucleotides are TGTGCCAGCAGCTACCGGACTAGCGGGTCCCTTAGGTACGAGCAGTACTTC.

CDR3 loop: CASSPGVMGQGEGPNYGYTF. CDR3 coding DNA: TGTGCCAGCTCACCGGGAGTAATGGGACAGGGGGAAGGCCCTAACTATGGCTACACCTTC. V is TRBV18 and J is TRBJ1-2, with 11 bases lining up with TRBD1. J lost 0 bases, V lost 3 bases, and 15 bases had no gene match. Germline V CDR1 and CDR2: KGHSH, LQKENI. The CDR3 extends over 20 amino acids.

The rearrangement links TRBV9 to TRBJ1-6, with D perhaps TRBD1 (6 bases). In germline, CDR1 is SGDLS, CDR2 YYNGEE. V shed 4 bases and J shed 0 bases, with 14 bases lying between them. CDR3 size: 17 residues. CDR3 sequence (DNA): TGTGCCAGCAGCCAGGGGACGGAAAGCTCCTATAATTCACCCCTCCACTTT. It encodes CASSQGTESSYNSPLHF.

The chain links TRBV19 to TRBJ1-1; 7 nucleotides match TRBD1. This CDR3 is built from 13 residues. The V segment lost 7 bases and the J segment 3 bases; nucleotides outside the gene matches: 5. Per germline, CDR1 LNHDA and CDR2 SQIVND (reference sequence). CDR3 loop: CASNNQGDTEAFF. Here the CDR3 DNA reads TGTGCCAGTAACAACCAGGGGGACACTGAAGCTTTCTTT. The full variable domain, its missing parts supplied by reference TRBV19 and TRBJ1-1, is DGGITQSPKYLFRKEGQNVTLSCEQNLNHDAMYWYRQDPGQGLRLIYYSQIVNDFQKGDIAEGYSVSREKKESFPLTVTSAQKNPTAFYLCASNNQGDTEAFFGQGTRLTVV.

The chain employs TRBV3-1 (or the pseudogene TRBV3-2) and TRBJ1-2; 7 bases map to TRBD1. CDR1 is LGHDT and CDR2 is YNNKEL in the germline V gene (reference sequence). V shed 1 base, J shed 1 base, and the junction held 6 bases outside the gene matches. The CDR3 length is 16 residues. The CDR3 DNA follows: TGTGCCAGCAGCCAAGGACGAAGGGGGCATAACTATGGCTACACCTTC. This sequence encodes CASSQGRRGHNYGYTF.

The rearrangement uses TRBV15 and TRBJ2-2; perhaps TRBD2 as D (6 bases). Germline V gene sequence: CDR1 LNHNV, CDR2 YYDKDF (reference sequence). The CDR3 contains 15 residues. V was cut by 1 base and J by 4 bases, with 10 bases left in between. CDR3 loop: CATSRGGTSTGELFF. The CDR3 DNA reads as TGTGCCACCAGCAGAGGCGGGACCAGCACCGGGGAGCTGTTTTTT.

The chain carries TRBV6-5 and TRBJ1-1; D is ambiguous. CDR1 is MNHEY, CDR2 SVGAGI, per germline. This CDR3 comprises 12 residues. V gave up 8 bases and J gave up 1 base, with 8 bases separating them. The CDR3 region has the DNA TGTGCCAGCCATACAGAGAACACTGAAGCTTTCTTT. Encoded protein: CASHTENTEAFF.

The CDR3 reads CASRGTATNEKLFF. The CDR3, as DNA: TGTGCCAGCAGGGGGACAGCAACTAATGAAAAACTGTTTTTT. The chain employs TRBV6-6 and TRBJ1-4; 7 nucleotides match TRBD1. Trimming took 6 bases from V and 0 from J; bases not matched to a gene: 1. The CDR3 totals 14 residues. The V gene's germline CDR1 is MNHNY and CDR2 SVGAGI (reference sequence).

This rearrangement joins TRBV7-6 to TRBJ2-3; 8 nucleotides agree with TRBD2. The V segment lost 5 bases and the J segment 3 bases; nucleotides outside the gene matches: 16. In germline, CDR1 is SGHVS, CDR2 FNYEAQ. The CDR3 is 18 residues long. Written as DNA, the CDR3 is TGTGCCAGCAGCCGCTGGGGGAGGCGGGGGGCGGGAACAGATACGCAGTATTTT. It translates to CASSRWGRRGAGTDTQYF.

The V gene is TRBV5-1, the J gene TRBJ1-5; 10 bases are a match to TRBD1. J lost 7 bases, V lost 5 bases, and 6 bases had no gene match. In germline, CDR1 is SGHRS, CDR2 YFSETQ. The CDR3 covers 14 residues. The CDR3 loop reads CASSPGTGEQPQHF. Here the CDR3 DNA reads TGCGCCAGCAGTCCCGGGACAGGGGAACAGCCCCAGCATTTT. The variable domain in full, with the rest retrieved from reference TRBV5-1 and TRBJ1-5, is KAGVTQTPRYLIKTRGQQVTLSCSPISGHRSVSWYQQTPGQGLQFLFEYFSETQRNKGNFPGRFSGRQFSNSRSEMNVSTLELGDSALYLCASSPGTGEQPQHFGDGTRLSIL.

The gene calls are TRBV27 and TRBJ1-5; a possible D gene is TRBD1 (6 bases). Germline V lookup: CDR1 MNHEY, CDR2 SMNVEV (reference sequence). V lost 5 bases, J lost 0 bases, and 11 bases lay in between. This CDR3 is built from 15 residues. This CDR3 reads CASSPQGLSNQPQHF. CDR3 nucleotides: TGTGCCAGCAGTCCACAGGGTCTTAGCAATCAGCCCCAGCATTTT.

CDR3: CASSKRLAGDEQFF. In DNA form, the CDR3 reads TGTGCCAGCAGCAAAAGACTAGCGGGAGATGAGCAGTTCTTC. The chain combines TRBV7-3 with TRBJ2-1, with 12 nucleotides matching TRBD2. The V segment lost 5 bases and the J segment 8 bases; nucleotides outside the gene matches: 4. The CDR3 length is 14 residues. Per the germline V gene, CDR1 is SGHTA and CDR2 is FQGTGA. Together with reference TRBV7-3 and TRBJ2-1, the CDR3 gives the full variable domain: GAGVSQTPSNKVTEKGKYVELRCDPISGHTALYWYRQSLGQGPEFLIYFQGTGAADDSGLPNDRFFAVRPEGSVSTLKIQRTERGDSAVYLCASSKRLAGDEQFFGPGTRLTVL.

The gene calls are TRBV6-5 and TRBJ1-4; 8 nucleotides match TRBD1. This CDR3 contains 14 residues. Trimming cost V 3 bases and J 8 bases; bases outside gene matches: 5. Germline V gene data show CDR1 as MNHEY and CDR2 as SVGAGI. CDR3 loop: CASSYGQGWEKLFF. The CDR3 DNA sequence: TGTGCCAGCAGTTATGGACAGGGTTGGGAAAAACTGTTTTTT.

The chain combines TRBV27 with TRBJ1-5; D uncertain. Between the trimmed V and J ends, which lost 3 bases and 5 bases, there was a span of 11 bases. Germline V gives CDR1 MNHEY, CDR2 SMNVEV (reference sequence). There are 14 residues in the CDR3. This CDR3 is CASSFRATYQPQHF. CDR3 coding DNA: TGTGCCAGCAGTTTCCGAGCTACTTATCAGCCCCAGCATTTT.

This clone is a singleton in its sample. The chain employs TRBV6-2 or TRBV6-3 and TRBJ2-7; D unresolved. Germline V lookup: CDR1 MNHEY, CDR2 SVGEGT. This CDR3 has 12 amino acids. Trimming shortened V by 2 bases and J by 7 bases, and 9 bases separated the two germline ends. CDR3 nucleotides: TGTGCCAGCAGTTACCCCGACTGGGAGCAGTACTTC. This translates into CASSYPDWEQYF.